In this sample, the clone carrying this T cell receptor beta chain turned up a few times. Antigen: not known. This specimen comes from a study of STAT5B mutations in CD4+ large granular lymphocyte leukemia. The overall study: Among healthy donors, a particular HLA allele went with more CDR3 'QG' motifs. Findings of the study overall: Compared with healthy controls (2/35), patient top clones favored TRBV06 (8/27).

Here immunoSEQ multiplex PCR was the method, and the copy in TCRdb shows in-frame clones only, minus some. This table holds approximately 32,000 clones, about two thirds found once. Trimming removed 3 bases from V and 4 bases from J; junction bases left unmatched: 7. This CDR3 spans 15 amino acids. CDR1 is SGHRS, CDR2 YFSETQ, per germline. This clonotype was obtained from a human donor in good health. Sequencing was performed on CD4+ T cells from blood buffy coats. This chain connects TRBV5-1 to TRBJ1-2, with 9 bases identical to TRBD1. CDR3 loop: CASSSTATGGYGYTF. DNA for the CDR3: TGCGCCAGCAGCTCGACGGCGACAGGGGGCTATGGCTACACCTTC.